A single sample gave rise to the 27 T cell receptor beta chains below, sequenced in a study of T cell responses to AZD1222 COVID-19 vaccine. Method: immunoSEQ multiplex PCR; TCRdb's copy keeps in-frame clones and lacks some. The sample has 150,000 to 200,000 clones; 94% are singletons. The specimen was peripheral blood, collected 28 days after the second AZD1222 dose. The receptors come from an adult who received the AZD1222 COVID-19 vaccine.

This rearrangement joins TRBV4-3 to TRBJ1-1; D remains unclear. The germline V gene has CDR1 LGHNA and CDR2 YSLEER. The CDR3 extends over 15 amino acids. V was shortened by 0 bases and J by 1 base, with 9 bases between the two germline ends. The CDR3 is CASSQDFWGNTEAFF. The CDR3 DNA reads as TGCGCCAGCAGCCAAGATTTTTGGGGGAACACTGAAGCTTTCTTT.

The chain couples TRBV28 to TRBJ2-1; 11 nucleotides match TRBD2. Germline lookup yields CDR1 MDHEN and CDR2 SYDVKM. CDR3 length equals 17 residues. Trimming took 7 bases from V and 6 from J; bases not matched to a gene: 14. The CDR3 nucleotides are TGTGCCAGCACGGAACTAGCGGGAGCTGAGGGGGTCAATGAGCAGTTCTTC. It translates to CASTELAGAEGVNEQFF.

The chain couples TRBV9 to TRBJ1-1; unclear D gene. V was trimmed by 4 bases and J by 2 bases, leaving 12 bases between them. CDR1 SGDLS and CDR2 YYNGEE come from the germline V gene. The CDR3 is 14 amino acids. DNA of the CDR3: TGTGCCAGCAGCTTACGACCGGATAACACTGAAGCTTTCTTT. Its protein product is CASSLRPDNTEAFF.

V gene TRBV6-4 combines with J gene TRBJ2-1; 9 bases fit TRBD2. The CDR3 covers 19 residues. In germline, CDR1 is MRHNA, CDR2 SNTAGT. After removal of 0 bases from V and 8 bases from J, the junction contained 17 bases not matched to a gene. CDR3 bases: TGTGCCAGCAGTGACTCGATATGGTTTGGCGCGGGAGGGCCCCATGAGCAGTTCTTC. It encodes CASSDSIWFGAGGPHEQFF.

V gene TRBV28 combines with J gene TRBJ2-1, with 10 bases lining up with TRBD2. CDR3 length equals 15 residues. Germline values: CDR1 MDHEN, CDR2 SYDVKM. V dropped 2 bases and J dropped 7; count of bases not matched to a gene: 5. CDR3: CASSLIAGGTNEQFF. CDR3 nucleotide sequence: TGTGCCAGCAGTTTAATAGCGGGAGGTACGAATGAGCAGTTCTTC.

This chain connects TRBV30 to TRBJ1-6, with D possibly matching TRBD1 (5 bases). Per germline, CDR1 GTSNPN and CDR2 SVGIG (reference sequence). The CDR3 is 13 amino acids. Trimming took off 3 bases at V and 7 bases at J, with 10 bases between the two ends. The CDR3 DNA reads TGTGCCTGGAGGGACTACAGGAATTCACCCCTCCACTTT. Translated: CAWRDYRNSPLHF.

This sequence joins TRBV27 and TRBJ1-1, with D unclear. Germline values: CDR1 MNHEY, CDR2 SMNVEV (reference sequence). Trimming removed 5 bases from V and 2 bases from J, with 15 bases in between. The CDR3 sequence is 15 residues long. CDR3 nucleotide sequence: TGTGCCAGCAGTCCATACTACCCTGGTAACACTGAAGCTTTCTTT. Its translation: CASSPYYPGNTEAFF.

This clone was recorded once. The rearrangement joins TRBV15 to TRBJ2-5, with 14 nucleotides matching TRBD2. Germline assignment: CDR1 LNHNV and CDR2 YYDKDF (reference sequence). The CDR3 length is 16 residues. V lost 3 bases and J lost 3; bases outside the gene matches: 3. The chain's CDR3 is CATSRGLAGAEETQYF. As DNA, the CDR3 is TGTGCCACCAGCAGGGGACTAGCGGGAGCAGAAGAGACCCAGTACTTC.

The chain links TRBV6-6 to TRBJ2-1; 7 nucleotides align to TRBD2. The CDR3 has 14 amino acids. J was trimmed by 1 base and V by 7 bases; bases with no gene match: 4. Germline lookup yields CDR1 MNHNY and CDR2 SVGAGI (reference sequence). The DNA for the CDR3 is TGTGCCAGCACGGGCGGGAGTTCCTACAATGAGCAGTTCTTC. Translation: CASTGGSSYNEQFF.

The chain joins TRBV2 to TRBJ2-7; 11 bases align to TRBD2. Germline lookup yields CDR1 SNHLY and CDR2 FYNNEI. J lost 6 bases, V lost 6 bases, and 13 bases had no gene match. This CDR3 is 16 amino acids long. This CDR3 is CASRSSSGGRVSEQYF. The CDR3 bases are TGTGCCAGCAGATCCTCTAGCGGGGGGCGAGTGTCCGAGCAGTACTTC.

V is TRBV9 and J is TRBJ1-4, with 10 bases lining up with TRBD1. The germline gives CDR1 SGDLS, CDR2 YYNGEE. The CDR3 is 16 residues long. Trimming at V came to 4 bases and at J to 7 bases, leaving 10 bases not matched to a gene. The chain's CDR3 is CASSPPPGQGGEKLFF. The CDR3 nucleotides are TGTGCCAGCAGCCCCCCGCCAGGACAGGGGGGTGAAAAACTGTTTTTT.

The chain combines TRBV9 with TRBJ2-5; D remains unclear. CDR3 length: 15 amino acids. Per the germline V gene, CDR1 is SGDLS and CDR2 is YYNGEE. Trimming pared 0 bases from V and 0 bases from J, leaving 9 bases between. The CDR3 DNA reads as TGTGCCAGCAGCGTAGGGAGACACGACCAAGAGACCCAGTACTTC. Residues: CASSVGRHDQETQYF.

This rearrangement joins TRBV7-9 to TRBJ2-1, with D possibly TRBD1 on 6 matching bases. V dropped 4 bases and J dropped 9 bases, with 13 bases sitting between them. Germline loops: CDR1 SEHNR, CDR2 FQNEAQ (reference sequence). The CDR3 totals 13 residues. Written as DNA, the CDR3 is TGTGCCAGCAGCTCAACAGGGAATAGTGAGCAGTTCTTC. It is translated as CASSSTGNSEQFF.

This chain links TRBV28 with TRBJ2-1; TRBD2 agrees at 7 bases. Germline values: CDR1 MDHEN, CDR2 SYDVKM. V lost 5 bases and J lost 5; bases outside the gene matches: 6. This CDR3 region has 14 residues. CDR3 sequence: CASSPSGYDNEQFF. The CDR3 DNA is TGTGCCAGCAGTCCTAGCGGTTACGACAATGAGCAGTTCTTC.

This chain uses TRBV5-6 with TRBJ2-7, with a possible D match to TRBD2 (6 bases). The CDR3 spans 14 residues. Deletions cut 1 base from V and 5 bases from J, with 13 bases between. The germline gives CDR1 SGHDT, CDR2 YYEEEE. CDR3 DNA sequence: TGTGCCAGCAGCTTGTACCGGACTACTAACGAGCAGTACTTC. Residues: CASSLYRTTNEQYF.

V gene TRBV12-3 or TRBV12-4 combines with J gene TRBJ1-3; TRBD1 is a possible D gene (5 bases). CDR3 length: 12 residues. The V end lost 7 bases, the J end lost 8 bases, and 12 bases lay between the germline ends. CDR3 bases: TGTGCCAGCACCAGGACAACACACACCATATATTTT. It encodes CASTRTTHTIYF.

The chain links TRBV30 to TRBJ1-2, with D maybe TRBD1 (6 bases). The CDR3 extends over 16 amino acids. V was pared by 3 bases and J by 3 bases, with 20 bases between. Germline V gene data show CDR1 as GTSNPN and CDR2 as SVGIG (reference sequence). The DNA of the CDR3 is TGTGCCTGGAGCGACACGGTAGAAACAGGGTACTATGGCTACACCTTC. This codes for CAWSDTVETGYYGYTF.

The chain recombines TRBV28 with TRBJ2-1, with TRBD1 identical over 9 bases. Trimming at V came to 6 bases and at J to 9 bases, leaving 12 bases not matched to a gene. This CDR3 is 15 amino acids long. Germline V gene data show CDR1 as MDHEN and CDR2 as SYDVKM. In nucleotides, the CDR3 is TGTGCCAGCAGGGGACAGGGTAAAGGAGAGGGTGAGCAGTTCTTC. Translated: CASRGQGKGEGEQFF.

The chain recombines TRBV19 with TRBJ2-1, with TRBD2 matching over 7 bases. The CDR3 is 17 amino acids. Germline-derived CDR1 and CDR2 are LNHDA and SQIVND (reference sequence). Losses at the gene ends were 3 bases for V and 0 bases for J; bases not matched to a gene: 8. In DNA form, the CDR3 reads TGTGCCAGTAGTATCGGCGGGAGTGGGAGCTCCTACAATGAGCAGTTCTTC. Its protein is CASSIGGSGSSYNEQFF.

This chain connects TRBV28 to TRBJ2-5; TRBD2 matches at 7 bases. The CDR3 is made up of 13 amino acids. V gave up 5 bases and J gave up 2 bases; unmatched junction bases: 2. The germline gives CDR1 MDHEN, CDR2 SYDVKM. CDR3 nucleotides: TGTGCCAGCAGTCCCGGGGGGCAAGAGACCCAGTACTTC. This codes for CASSPGGQETQYF. The variable domain in full, completed from reference TRBV28 and TRBJ2-5, reads DVKVTQSSRYLVKRTGEKVFLECVQDMDHENMFWYRQDPGLGLRLIYFSYDVKMKEKGDIPEGYSVSREKKERFSLILESASTNQTSMYLCASSPGGQETQYFGPGTRLLVL.

The chain recombines TRBV3-1 (or the pseudogene TRBV3-2) with TRBJ1-1; D might be TRBD1 (6 bases). CDR3 size: 13 residues. Germline values: CDR1 LGHDT, CDR2 YNNKEL (reference sequence). V lost 10 bases and J lost 4, with 16 bases in between. The CDR3 DNA is TGTGCCACTACAGGGTTGGGGCCCACTGAAGCTTTCTTT. As protein: CATTGLGPTEAFF.

V usage is TRBV2 and J usage is TRBJ1-5; no clear D. V was trimmed by 4 bases and J by 2 bases, leaving 12 bases between them. The germline V gene encodes CDR1 SNHLY and CDR2 FYNNEI. The CDR3 contains 15 residues. This CDR3 is CASSVSADGNQPQHF. CDR3 DNA sequence: TGTGCCAGCAGTGTGAGTGCCGACGGCAATCAGCCCCAGCATTTT.

This chain connects TRBV10-3 to TRBJ2-3, with TRBD2 identical over 12 bases. The CDR3 has 15 residues. V lost 4 bases and J lost 5; bases outside the gene matches: 4. CDR1 is ENHRY, CDR2 SYGVKD, per germline. The CDR3 coding sequence is TGTGCCATCAGTGGGACTAGCGGGGCGGGAGATACGCAGTATTTT. Its translation: CAISGTSGAGDTQYF.

The rearrangement joins TRBV3-1 (or the pseudogene TRBV3-2) to TRBJ2-1; 10 bases are shared with TRBD2. The CDR3 spans 18 residues. Germline CDR1 is LGHDT and CDR2 is YNNKEL (reference sequence). The V gene end was trimmed by 2 bases and the J gene end by 4 bases; junction bases not matched to a gene: 11. CDR3 sequence reads: CASSQSPWTSGFYNEQFF. For the CDR3, the DNA is TGTGCCAGCAGCCAAAGTCCCTGGACTAGCGGTTTTTACAATGAGCAGTTCTTC.

The chain recombines TRBV6-5 with TRBJ1-6, with 7 bases matching TRBD1. The CDR3 runs to 14 residues. V was clipped by 6 bases and J by 9 bases; unmatched bases: 8. Germline V gene data show CDR1 as MNHEY and CDR2 as SVGAGI. In nucleotides, the CDR3 is TGTGCCAGCAGCCGTGACAGGGCTGGTTCACCCCTCCACTTT. As protein: CASSRDRAGSPLHF.

The chain carries TRBV19 and TRBJ1-5, with D unclear. The CDR3 is 15 amino acids. CDR1 is LNHDA, CDR2 SQIVND, per germline (reference sequence). Trimming took off 4 bases at V and 5 bases at J, with 15 bases between the two ends. CDR3 loop: CASSSSVGQYQPQHF. CDR3 sequence (DNA): TGTGCCAGTAGTAGTTCGGTAGGGCAATATCAGCCCCAGCATTTT.

The J gene is TRBJ2-5, the V gene TRBV9; no definite D call. V was cut by 5 bases and J by 2 bases, with 10 bases left in between. CDR1 is SGDLS, CDR2 YYNGEE, per germline. CDR3 length equals 13 residues. For the CDR3, the DNA is TGTGCCAGCAGTCCTGATCCACAAGAGACCCAGTACTTC. Translation: CASSPDPQETQYF.